This entry is about one T cell receptor beta chain. This sample is drawn from a study of blood T cell repertoires in COVID-19. The CDR3 totals 14 residues. V was trimmed by 5 bases and J by 3 bases, leaving 8 bases between them. Germline values: CDR1 SNHLY, CDR2 FYNNEI. The method was immunoSEQ multiplex PCR; TCRdb's version includes in-frame clones alone and lacks a portion of them. The sample lists about 380,000 clones; 88% were seen once. The sample comprised PBMCs or T cells enriched from blood (not recorded which). The TCR sequence derives from a woman under 30 who had recovered from COVID-19. V gene TRBV2 combines with J gene TRBJ1-6; D not resolved. The CDR3 DNA follows: TGTGCCAGCAGTCTTGACAACTATAATTCACCCCTCCACTTT. It translates to CASSLDNYNSPLHF.